A single sample is the source of the 31 T cell receptor beta chains below, sequenced in a study of blood T cell repertoires in COVID-19. Measured with immunoSEQ multiplex PCR; TCRdb has only the in-frame clones, and not every one. Counted here are about 210,000 clones, 81% occurring once; the ten biggest clones make up about 8.9%. The source material was PBMCs or T cells enriched from blood (not recorded which). All receptors come from a woman between 45 and 65 years old with acute COVID-19.

This chain links TRBV27 with TRBJ2-2; a weak D match, TRBD2 (6 bases). The CDR3 is 17 amino acids. With 5 bases removed from V and 2 bases from J, the gap between germline ends came to 18 bases. CDR1 and CDR2 (germline): MNHEY, SMNVEV (reference sequence). The CDR3 loop reads CASSPTQGAGNTGELFF. The CDR3 DNA reads as TGTGCCAGCAGTCCTACCCAGGGCGCGGGAAACACCGGGGAGCTGTTTTTT.

The chain links TRBV28 to TRBJ2-7; 7 bases agree with TRBD1. CDR1 is MDHEN, CDR2 SYDVKM, per germline. V lost 10 bases and J lost 3; bases outside the gene matches: 3. This CDR3 is 11 amino acids long. The CDR3 protein is CATNRGYEQYF. CDR3 nucleotide sequence: TGTGCCACTAACAGGGGCTACGAGCAGTACTTC.

The chain is built from TRBV3-1 (or the pseudogene TRBV3-2) and TRBJ2-1, with 7 bases aligning to TRBD2. J was trimmed by 8 bases and V by 5 bases; bases with no gene match: 6. The CDR3 is 13 amino acids. Germline assignment: CDR1 LGHDT and CDR2 YNNKEL (reference sequence). CDR3 sequence (DNA): TGTGCCAGCAGCTCGGGAGGTAACTATGAGCAGTTCTTC. It codes for CASSSGGNYEQFF.

The chain has TRBV29-1 and TRBJ1-2, with a possible D match to TRBD1 (6 bases). The CDR3 has 15 amino acids. Germline CDR1 SQVTM, CDR2 ANQGSEA. With 7 bases removed from V and 0 bases from J, the gap between germline ends came to 18 bases. The CDR3 nucleotides are TGCAGCGGAGGGGGTATGTCGGCAGCTAACTATGGCTACACCTTC. The encoded protein is CSGGGMSAANYGYTF.

In DNA, the CDR3 is TGTGCCAGCGGATGGGACAGGGCTACACCCTTGAACACTGAAGCTTTCTTT. Its translation: CASGWDRATPLNTEAFF. The J gene is TRBJ1-1, the V gene TRBV5-8, with TRBD1 identical over 9 bases. Looked up from germline, CDR1 is SGHTS and CDR2 is YDEGEE. V was pared by 7 bases and J by 0 bases, with 13 bases of the junction left unmatched. The CDR3 contains 17 residues.

The chain is built from TRBV15 and TRBJ2-7, with D maybe TRBD1 (6 bases). V gave up 0 bases and J gave up 6 bases, with 12 bases separating them. The CDR3 covers 14 residues. The germline CDR1 and CDR2 sequences are LNHNV and YYDKDF (reference sequence). CDR3 residues: CATSRDRTAGEQYF. CDR3 in DNA: TGTGCCACCAGCAGAGATCGGACAGCAGGCGAGCAGTACTTC.

This clone showed up just once. The genes are TRBV3-1 (or the pseudogene TRBV3-2) and TRBJ2-2; TRBD1 matches 7 bases. The CDR3 loop spans 14 amino acids. CDR1 and CDR2 (germline): LGHDT, YNNKEL (reference sequence). Unmatched junction bases numbered 3, after V lost 6 bases and J lost 2 bases. The CDR3 loop reads CASSRDSNTGELFF. The CDR3 nucleotides are TGTGCCAGCAGTCGGGACAGTAACACCGGGGAGCTGTTTTTT.

The chain carries TRBV6-5 and TRBJ1-2, with 7 bases lining up with TRBD1. Germline-derived CDR1 and CDR2 are MNHEY and SVGAGI. With V trimmed by 5 bases and J by 0 bases, 3 bases remained unmatched. CDR3 length equals 14 residues. CDR3 coding DNA: TGTGCCAGCAGTCGGGACAGAACTAACTATGGCTACACCTTC. Encoded protein: CASSRDRTNYGYTF.

This rearrangement joins TRBV30 to TRBJ1-4; D remains unclear. The germline CDR1 and CDR2 sequences are GTSNPN and SVGIG (reference sequence). Trimming took off 3 bases at V and 0 bases at J, with 11 bases between the two ends. This CDR3 has 15 residues. CDR3 loop: CAWRRTAATNEKLFF. As DNA, the CDR3 is TGTGCCTGGAGGAGAACAGCCGCAACTAATGAAAAACTGTTTTTT.

J is TRBJ2-1 and V is TRBV19; TRBD2 is a possible D gene (6 bases). Trimming took 0 bases from V and 0 from J, leaving 6 bases between them. Germline CDR1 LNHDA, CDR2 SQIVND (reference sequence). This CDR3 region has 15 residues. DNA for the CDR3: TGTGCCAGTAGTATAGACGGGAGCTCCTACAATGAGCAGTTCTTC. It translates to CASSIDGSSYNEQFF.

This clone has only a few counts. The chain uses TRBV10-3 and TRBJ2-7, with a possible D match to TRBD2 (7 bases). Germline V gene sequence: CDR1 ENHRY, CDR2 SYGVKD. The V and J ends lost 7 bases and 5 bases respectively, with 18 bases between them. The CDR3 has 14 amino acids. CDR3 DNA: TGTGCCATCACTAAGGCGGGGGCGGCGGACGAGCAGTACTTC. This encodes CAITKAGAADEQYF.

This chain links TRBV7-9 with TRBJ1-3; 9 bases match TRBD1. V was clipped by 4 bases and J by 0 bases; unmatched bases: 7. CDR3 length: 17 amino acids. The V gene's germline CDR1 is SEHNR and CDR2 FQNEAQ (reference sequence). This chain's CDR3 is CASSSGDRDLSGNTIYF. The CDR3 nucleotides read TGTGCCAGCAGCTCCGGGGACAGGGACCTCTCTGGAAACACCATATATTTT.

This sequence joins TRBV5-1 and TRBJ1-6; D is possibly TRBD1 (5 bases). Trimming cost V 4 bases and J 9 bases, with 14 bases left between them. The CDR3 loop spans 14 amino acids. CDR1 is SGHRS, CDR2 YFSETQ, per germline. The CDR3 sequence: CASSPDSLGSPLHF. The DNA of the CDR3 is TGCGCCAGCAGCCCCGACAGTCTGGGTTCACCCCTCCACTTT.

The chain is built from TRBV18 and TRBJ2-3; perhaps TRBD1 as D (6 bases). Germline V lookup: CDR1 KGHSH, CDR2 LQKENI. V lost 0 bases to trimming and J lost 2 bases, with 15 bases between them. The CDR3 contains 17 residues. The CDR3 reads CASSPPVGAEDTDTQYF. The CDR3 DNA reads TGTGCCAGCTCACCACCGGTGGGGGCAGAGGACACAGATACGCAGTATTTT.

V and J are TRBV29-1 and TRBJ2-7, with 10 positions matching TRBD2. The CDR3 totals 14 residues. The germline CDR1 and CDR2 sequences are SQVTM and ANQGSEA. The V segment lost 4 bases and the J segment 6 bases; nucleotides outside the gene matches: 9. The CDR3 DNA sequence: TGCAGCGTTGTACTCCCAGCGGGAGGGGGCGAGCAGTACTTC. This encodes CSVVLPAGGGEQYF.

The rearrangement joins TRBV19 to TRBJ1-5; a possible D gene is TRBD1 (5 bases). Germline V gene sequence: CDR1 LNHDA, CDR2 SQIVND (reference sequence). This CDR3 spans 16 amino acids. V was pared by 3 bases and J by 1 base, with 13 bases between. The CDR3 loop reads CASSIGGARSNQPQHF. The CDR3 nucleotides are TGTGCCAGTAGTATCGGAGGGGCGAGAAGCAATCAGCCCCAGCATTTT.

The J gene is TRBJ1-2, the V gene TRBV5-4; 7 bases map to TRBD1. Germline V CDR1 and CDR2: SGHNT, YYREEE (reference sequence). This CDR3 has 14 residues. V gave up 3 bases and J gave up 6 bases; unmatched junction bases: 8. CDR3 nucleotides: TGTGCCAGCAGCTCTGACAGGGCGAATGATGGCTACACCTTC. Its protein is CASSSDRANDGYTF. The full variable domain, rest sourced from reference TRBV5-4 and TRBJ1-2, is ETGVTQSPTHLIKTRGQQVTLRCSSQSGHNTVSWYQQALGQGPQFIFQYYREEENGRGNFPPRFSGLQFPNYSSELNVNALELDDSALYLCASSSDRANDGYTFGSGTRLTVV.

This clone was seen a single time. The V gene is TRBV28, the J gene TRBJ2-3; TRBD2 matches at 10 bases. Germline V lookup: CDR1 MDHEN, CDR2 SYDVKM. The CDR3 runs 15 residues. The trim removed 5 bases at V and 0 bases at J, leaving 2 bases unmatched. CDR3: CASSPTSGSTDTQYF. CDR3 nucleotides: TGTGCCAGCAGTCCGACTAGCGGGAGCACAGATACGCAGTATTTT.

The J gene is TRBJ1-5, the V gene TRBV19; TRBD1 is a possible D gene (5 bases). The V gene lost 6 bases and the J gene lost 2 bases, with 14 bases spanning the gap. There are 15 residues in the CDR3. The germline V gene encodes CDR1 LNHDA and CDR2 SQIVND (reference sequence). The CDR3 reads CASRLGREGNQPQHF. In DNA form, the CDR3 reads TGTGCCAGTAGATTGGGCAGGGAAGGCAATCAGCCCCAGCATTTT.

This clone was counted a few times. The chain carries TRBV7-3 and TRBJ2-2, with 12 nucleotides matching TRBD2. The germline V gene encodes CDR1 SGHTA and CDR2 FQGTGA. J was trimmed by 5 bases and V by 5 bases; bases with no gene match: 3. The CDR3 contains 15 residues. This CDR3 reads CASSPTSGRTGELFF. DNA for the CDR3: TGTGCCAGCAGCCCCACTAGCGGGAGGACCGGGGAGCTGTTTTTT. The full variable domain, in which reference TRBV7-3 and TRBJ2-2 provide the parts outside the CDR3, is GAGVSQTPSNKVTEKGKYVELRCDPISGHTALYWYRQSLGQGPEFLIYFQGTGAADDSGLPNDRFFAVRPEGSVSTLKIQRTERGDSAVYLCASSPTSGRTGELFFGEGSRLTVL.

The chain joins TRBV19 to TRBJ2-7; 7 positions match TRBD1. Germline CDR1 is LNHDA and CDR2 is SQIVND (reference sequence). The CDR3 has 16 amino acids. The junction had 10 bases not matched to a gene; V was cut back by 3 bases and J by 2 bases. Here the CDR3 DNA reads TGTGCCAGTAGTATGAAGACGACAGGGCGCACCTACGAGCAGTACTTC. It yields the protein CASSMKTTGRTYEQYF.

A single count supports this clone. The chain joins TRBV9 to TRBJ2-7; D perhaps matches TRBD1 (6 bases). From germline, CDR1 is SGDLS and CDR2 YYNGEE. V gave up 3 bases and J gave up 0 bases, with 10 bases separating them. The CDR3 is 14 residues long. DNA of the CDR3: TGTGCCAGCAGCGCCGGACAGAGCTCCTACGAGCAGTACTTC. Translating it yields CASSAGQSSYEQYF.

The chain links TRBV6-5 to TRBJ1-1; 8 bases line up with TRBD1. Germline-derived CDR1 and CDR2 are MNHEY and SVGAGI. V was clipped by 2 bases and J by 11 bases; unmatched bases: 16. This CDR3 contains 16 residues. CDR3 DNA sequence: TGTGCCAGCAGTTACATAACACAGGGGGGTCGCACCGGCGCTTTCTTT. Protein sequence: CASSYITQGGRTGAFF.

Comment on this clone: The same CDR3 is also encoded by other DNA sequences in this sample. The rearrangement joins TRBV27 to TRBJ1-6; no clear D gene. From germline, CDR1 is MNHEY and CDR2 SMNVEV (reference sequence). Trimming removed 4 bases from V and 7 bases from J, with 5 bases in between. This CDR3 contains 12 residues. CDR3 sequence reads: CASSSQNSPLHF. The DNA for the CDR3 is TGTGCCAGCAGTTCTCAGAATTCACCCCTCCACTTT.

The chain joins TRBV29-1 to TRBJ1-4; D remains unclear. The CDR3 consists of 13 residues. V was trimmed by 4 bases and J by 6 bases, leaving 12 bases between them. Germline V gene data show CDR1 as SQVTM and CDR2 as ANQGSEA. The CDR3 spells CSVVAGNHEKLFF. CDR3 nucleotide sequence: TGCAGCGTTGTAGCCGGGAACCATGAAAAACTGTTTTTT.

The J gene is TRBJ1-6, the V gene TRBV18; possible D gene TRBD1, 5 bases. The germline V gene encodes CDR1 KGHSH and CDR2 LQKENI. The V end was cut by 10 bases, the J end by 5 bases, with 12 bases between. The CDR3 has 13 residues. This CDR3 reads CATSGGNNSPLHF. CDR3 bases: TGTGCCACCTCTGGGGGGAATAATTCACCCCTCCACTTT.

The rearrangement joins TRBV5-1 to TRBJ2-7; 7 bases align to TRBD1. The CDR3 has 14 amino acids. Trimming at V came to 4 bases and at J to 1 base, leaving 5 bases not matched to a gene. Germline CDR1 reads SGHRS; CDR2 reads YFSETQ. The CDR3 nucleotides read TGCGCCAGCAGCCCTAGACAGGGTTCCTACGAGCAGTACTTC. Amino acids: CASSPRQGSYEQYF.

The gene calls are TRBV4-1 and TRBJ2-2; 9 nucleotides line up with TRBD2. In germline, CDR1 is MGHRA, CDR2 YSYEKL. Losses at the gene ends were 1 base for V and 7 bases for J; bases not matched to a gene: 10. This CDR3 has 17 amino acids. CDR3 sequence (DNA): TGCGCCAGCAGCCAAGCGGTGGGCGGGAGGGCCTTCGGGGAGCTGTTTTTT. This gives the protein CASSQAVGGRAFGELFF.

This rearrangement joins TRBV5-4 to TRBJ2-1; 14 bases agree with TRBD2. CDR3 size: 18 residues. In germline, CDR1 is SGHNT, CDR2 YYREEE (reference sequence). The V segment lost 5 bases and the J segment 0 bases; nucleotides outside the gene matches: 7. CDR3 in amino acids: CASRPGLAGVSSYNEQFF. The CDR3 DNA reads as TGTGCCAGCAGACCGGGACTAGCGGGGGTCAGCTCCTACAATGAGCAGTTCTTC.

The J gene is TRBJ2-2, the V gene TRBV18; D is perhaps TRBD1 (5 bases). Trimming removed 6 bases at V and 2 bases at J, with 13 bases between. Germline V gives CDR1 KGHSH, CDR2 LQKENI. This CDR3 is 15 amino acids long. The CDR3 DNA follows: TGTGCCAGCTCGTCTCAGACAGTTAACACCGGGGAGCTGTTTTTT. It translates to CASSSQTVNTGELFF.

The gene calls are TRBV7-9 and TRBJ1-5; D might be TRBD1 (5 bases). There are 17 residues in the CDR3. V lost 5 bases to trimming and J lost 2 bases, with 19 bases between them. From germline, CDR1 is SEHNR and CDR2 FQNEAQ (reference sequence). The CDR3 reads CASSLGVGGTGNQPQHF. CDR3 nucleotide sequence: TGTGCCAGCAGCCTAGGCGTGGGGGGAACGGGCAATCAGCCCCAGCATTTT.